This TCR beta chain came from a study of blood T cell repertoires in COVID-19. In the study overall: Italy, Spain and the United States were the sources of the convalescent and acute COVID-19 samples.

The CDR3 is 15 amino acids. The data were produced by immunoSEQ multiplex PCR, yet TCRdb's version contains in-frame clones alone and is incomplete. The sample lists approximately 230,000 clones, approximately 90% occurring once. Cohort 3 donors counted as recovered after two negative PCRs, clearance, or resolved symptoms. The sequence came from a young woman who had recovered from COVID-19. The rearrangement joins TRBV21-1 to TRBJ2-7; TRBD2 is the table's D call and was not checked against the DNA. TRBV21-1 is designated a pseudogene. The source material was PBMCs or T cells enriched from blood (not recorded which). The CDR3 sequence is CASSKVTGVSYEQYF. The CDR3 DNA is TGTGCCAGCAGCAAAGTAACGGGAGTATCCTACGAGCAGTACTTC.